The text below deals with one T cell receptor beta chain. The assay was immunoSEQ multiplex PCR, and TCRdb's table has in-frame clones only and misses some. The repertoire holds 150,000 to 200,000 clones, with 79% as singletons. V shed 5 bases and J shed 4 bases, with 11 bases lying between them. Germline CDR1 and CDR2: MDHEN and SYDVKM. The CDR3 length is 13 residues. This record belongs to a study of blood T cell repertoires in COVID-19. Study-level information: Cohort 3 donors were reported recovered after two negative PCRs, clearance, or symptom resolution.

Cohort placement rested on clinical history that participants reported themselves. The clonotype comes from a woman between 65 and 79 years old in a cohort exposed to, infected with or recovered from COVID-19 (not recorded which). The chain has TRBV28 and TRBJ1-2; tentatively, D is TRBD1 (6 bases). Sequenced: PBMCs or T cells enriched from blood (not recorded which). CDR3 nucleotides: TGTGCCAGCAGTCGGACAGTGAGCTATGGCTACACCTTC. This sequence encodes CASSRTVSYGYTF.